The rows below give T cell receptor beta chains drawn from one sample of a study of blood T cell repertoires in COVID-19. Sequencing was performed with immunoSEQ multiplex PCR; in TCRdb, only in-frame clones are kept and a portion is missing. The sample lists 150,000 to 200,000 clones, approximately 80% seen once, with over 10% in the top ten. Sequences were obtained from peripheral blood. Receptors were obtained from an older man who had recovered from COVID-19. The CDR3 runs from the conserved cysteine through the conserved F or W. The D gene is left open where the match is weak. Size values are once, few and many counts, or a class for expanded clones, and some rows have none.

CASRPSPGLNTEAFF	TGTGCCAGCAGGCCCTCTCCGGGGTTAAACACTGAAGCTTTCTTT	TRBV2	-	TRBJ1-1	-
CASSVVGLPGSYEQYF	TGTGCCAGCAGTGTAGTGGGACTTCCAGGATCCTACGAGCAGTACTTC	TRBV25-1	-	TRBJ2-7	-
CASSPKGGTYEQYF	TGTGCCAGCAGCCCGAAGGGAGGGACCTACGAGCAGTACTTC	TRBV5-4	-	TRBJ2-7	TRBD2
CASSLVRQETQYF	TGTGCCAGCAGCTTAGTACGGCAAGAGACCCAGTACTTC	TRBV7-2	-	TRBJ2-5	-
CASSQIMTGGLNTEAFF	TGTGCCAGCAGCCAAATTATGACAGGGGGCCTGAACACTGAAGCTTTCTTT	TRBV3-1/TRBV3-2	-	TRBJ1-1	TRBD1
CASSPGLDQPQHF	TGTGCCAGTAGCCCGGGACTTGATCAGCCCCAGCATTTT	TRBV19	-	TRBJ1-5	-
CASSLSGAEAFF	TGTGCCAGCAGCTTATCGGGGGCTGAAGCTTTCTTT	TRBV7-9	-	TRBJ1-1	-
CASSVASGSGYNEQFF	TGTGCCAGCAGCGTAGCTAGCGGGAGCGGATACAATGAGCAGTTCTTC	TRBV9	-	TRBJ2-1	TRBD2
CASTNREAAYEQYF	TGCGCCAGCACGAATCGGGAGGCAGCCTACGAGCAGTACTTC	TRBV10-2	-	TRBJ2-7	TRBD2
CASSSHRTPPPDTQYF	TGCGCCAGCAGTTCGCACAGAACCCCTCCGCCAGATACGCAGTATTTT	TRBV10-1	-	TRBJ2-3	-
CASRPTGGRYEKLFF	TGTGCCAGCAGGCCTACAGGGGGCCGGTATGAAAAACTGTTTTTT	TRBV28	-	TRBJ1-4	TRBD1
CASSEEVGGRGNQPQHF	TGTGCCAGCAGTGAAGAAGTGGGGGGACGCGGCAATCAGCCCCAGCATTTT	TRBV6-1	-	TRBJ1-5	-
CASSFRTGADNSPLHF	TGTGCCAGCAGTTTTCGGACAGGGGCTGATAATTCACCCCTCCACTTT	TRBV27	-	TRBJ1-6	TRBD1
CASKTVASGTDTQYF	TGCGCCAGCAAAACCGTTGCCAGTGGCACAGATACGCAGTATTTT	TRBV4-1	-	TRBJ2-3	-
CANGQGAPGNYEQYF	TGTGCCAATGGACAGGGGGCGCCGGGTAACTACGAGCAGTACTTC	TRBV2	-	TRBJ2-7	TRBD1
CASTQKQGGSEQYF	TGCGCCAGCACCCAAAAACAAGGGGGCTCCGAGCAGTACTTC	TRBV4-1	many	TRBJ2-7	TRBD1
CASSYGTSGKTSYEQYF	TGTGCCAGCAGCTACGGGACTAGCGGGAAGACTAGCTACGAGCAGTACTTC	TRBV7-8	-	TRBJ2-7	TRBD2
CASSKAGTESYEQYF	TGTGCCAGCAGCAAAGCCGGGACAGAATCCTACGAGCAGTACTTC	TRBV21-1	-	TRBJ2-7	-
CASSFWLAGGETQYF	TGTGCCAGCAGCTTTTGGCTAGCGGGAGGAGAGACCCAGTACTTC	TRBV5-4	-	TRBJ2-5	TRBD2
CASSLMGQEETQYF	TGTGCCAGCAGCTTAATGGGACAGGAAGAGACCCAGTACTTC	TRBV7-8	-	TRBJ2-5	TRBD1
CSPRVGQGYTF	TGCAGTCCCAGGGTTGGCCAAGGCTACACCTTC	TRBV20-1	-	TRBJ1-2	-
CASSMVVSGKNIQYF	TGTGCCAGTAGTATGGTGGTAAGCGGTAAAAACATTCAGTACTTC	TRBV19	-	TRBJ2-4	-
CASSMPSAADNEQFF	TGTGCCAGTAGTATGCCGTCAGCAGCGGACAATGAGCAGTTCTTC	TRBV19	-	TRBJ2-1	-
CASSLGLAGRISYEQYF	TGTGCCAGCAGCCTGGGACTAGCGGGCCGCATCTCCTACGAGCAGTACTTC	TRBV6-2/TRBV6-3	-	TRBJ2-7	TRBD2
CASSRTTGGDGGELFF	TGTGCCAGCAGCCGGACCACAGGGGGCGACGGCGGGGAGCTGTTTTTT	TRBV6-2/TRBV6-3	-	TRBJ2-2	TRBD1
CASSPLGQAYGYTF	TGTGCCAGCAGTCCTCTAGGACAGGCCTATGGCTACACCTTC	TRBV7-2	-	TRBJ1-2	TRBD1
CASSQDRGHTEAFF	TGCGCCAGCAGCCAAGATAGGGGGCACACTGAAGCTTTCTTT	TRBV4-3	few	TRBJ1-1	TRBD1
CASRQGSGGGSYEQYF	TGTGCCAGCAGACAGGGTTCGGGCGGGGGCTCCTACGAGCAGTACTTC	TRBV2	-	TRBJ2-7	-
CASSQEWNRNYGYTF	TGTGCCAGCAGCCAAGAATGGAACAGAAACTATGGCTACACCTTC	TRBV3-1/TRBV3-2	-	TRBJ1-2	-